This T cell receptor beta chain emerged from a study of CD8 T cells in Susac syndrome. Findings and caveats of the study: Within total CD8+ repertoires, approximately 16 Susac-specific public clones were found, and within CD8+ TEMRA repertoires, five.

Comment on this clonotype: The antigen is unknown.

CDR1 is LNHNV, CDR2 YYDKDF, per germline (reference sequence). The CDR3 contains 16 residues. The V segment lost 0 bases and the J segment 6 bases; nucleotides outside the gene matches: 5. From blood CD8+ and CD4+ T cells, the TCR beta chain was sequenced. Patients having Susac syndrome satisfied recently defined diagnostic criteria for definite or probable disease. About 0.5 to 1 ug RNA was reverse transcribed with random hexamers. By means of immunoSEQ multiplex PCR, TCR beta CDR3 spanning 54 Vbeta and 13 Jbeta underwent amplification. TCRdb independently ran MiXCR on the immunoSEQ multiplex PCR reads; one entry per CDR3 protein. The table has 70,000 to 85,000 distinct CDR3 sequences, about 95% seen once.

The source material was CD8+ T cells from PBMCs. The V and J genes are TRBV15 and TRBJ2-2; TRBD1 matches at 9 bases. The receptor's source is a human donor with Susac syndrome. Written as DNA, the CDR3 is TGTGCCACCAGCAGAGAGGACAGGGGTCGGCCCGGGGAGCTGTTTTTT. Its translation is CATSREDRGRPGELFF.